The clone carrying this TCR beta chain was detected a few times. The data were produced by immunoSEQ multiplex PCR, yet TCRdb's version contains in-frame clones alone and is incomplete. This table holds fewer than 300,000 clones, about 89% found once. The germline V gene encodes CDR1 MNHEY and CDR2 SVGAGI. After removal of 6 bases from V and 2 bases from J, the junction contained 2 bases not matched to a gene. The CDR3 extends over 13 amino acids. The data were obtained in a study of blood T cell repertoires in COVID-19. Overall study context: Donors in the United States, Italy and Spain gave samples during acute or convalescent COVID-19.

Participant-reported clinical history was the basis for cohort assignment. Source material: PBMCs or T cells enriched from blood (not recorded which). V and J are TRBV6-5 and TRBJ2-7; 9 nucleotides align to TRBD1. The clonotype comes from a man aged 35 to 55 who had recovered from COVID-19. CDR3 residues: CASRRDRAYEQYF. The CDR3 DNA reads as TGTGCCAGCAGGAGGGACAGGGCCTACGAGCAGTACTTC.